This TCR beta chain was documented in a study of PD-1 blockade in classical Hodgkin lymphoma. Whole-study results and caveats: CD4+ TCR diversity rose significantly by C4D1, and CD8+ TCR diversity did not. Complete responders had baseline diversity similar to newly diagnosed patients.

As to this clone: What it binds is unknown.

Brentuximab vedotin exposure varied, and every patient relapsed after autologous stem cell transplantation. Classifying best responses yielded complete response, partial response or progressive disease. Assay used: immunoSEQ multiplex PCR; TCRdb lists only in-frame clones, some missing. The sample contains roughly 40,000 clones, 85% to 90% of which appear only once. V dropped 3 bases and J dropped 1 base, with 6 bases sitting between them. The germline V gene has CDR1 KGHSH and CDR2 LQKENI. This CDR3 has 14 residues. This sequence joins TRBV18 and TRBJ1-4; no reliable D call. The specimen comprised peripheral blood mononuclear cells (PBMCs), sampled at baseline. The receptor was derived from a human donor with classical Hodgkin lymphoma. The CDR3 protein is CASSPSGTNEKLFF. The CDR3 nucleotides read TGTGCCAGCTCACCTTCCGGAACTAATGAAAAACTGTTTTTT.